The source of this TCR beta chain is a study of identical twins. Whole-study results and caveats: Twins showed weaker excess sharing in their beta out-of-frame sequences. Cord blood's abundant beta clonotypes had fewer insertions, unlike memory repertoires. Conclusions relied on cross-sectional statistical analysis, not following the same donors. For out-of-frame alpha sequences shared by twins, low generation probability was in excess.

In TCRdb, the 5' RACE reads were re-called with MiXCR into one record per CDR3 protein. The repertoire holds around 370,000 distinct CDR3 sequences, with 9% as singletons. CDR1 is SEHNR and CDR2 is FQNEAQ in the germline V gene (reference sequence). The CDR3 has 16 residues. After removal of 5 bases from V and 8 bases from J, the junction contained 12 bases not matched to a gene. As regards this clonotype: Antigen: not known.

Material: naive T cells sorted from blood. The sequence derives from a woman in her 50s in good health. The chain has TRBV7-9 and TRBJ2-4, with 10 bases aligning to TRBD1. The CDR3, as DNA: TGTGCCAGCAGCAGACCGACAGGGGGCTCGGTGGACATTCAGTACTTC. Protein product: CASSRPTGGSVDIQYF.